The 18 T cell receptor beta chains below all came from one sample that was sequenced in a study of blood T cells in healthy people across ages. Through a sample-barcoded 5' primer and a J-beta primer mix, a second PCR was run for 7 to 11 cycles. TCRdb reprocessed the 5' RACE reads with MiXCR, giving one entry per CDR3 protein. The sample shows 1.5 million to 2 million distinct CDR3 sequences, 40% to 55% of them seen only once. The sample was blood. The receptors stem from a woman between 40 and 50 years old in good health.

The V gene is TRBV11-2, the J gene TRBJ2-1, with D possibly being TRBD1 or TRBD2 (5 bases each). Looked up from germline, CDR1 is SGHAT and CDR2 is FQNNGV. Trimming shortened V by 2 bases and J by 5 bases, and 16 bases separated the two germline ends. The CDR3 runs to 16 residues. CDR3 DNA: TGTGCCAGCAGCTTACCCCAACTGGGGCGGGACAATGAGCAGTTCTTC. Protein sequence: CASSLPQLGRDNEQFF.

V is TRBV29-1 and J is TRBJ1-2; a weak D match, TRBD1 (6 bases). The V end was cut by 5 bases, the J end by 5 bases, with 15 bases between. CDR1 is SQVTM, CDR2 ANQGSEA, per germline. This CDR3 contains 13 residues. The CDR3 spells CSVPDGGPYGYTF. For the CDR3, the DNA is TGCAGCGTTCCGGACGGGGGGCCTTATGGCTACACCTTC.

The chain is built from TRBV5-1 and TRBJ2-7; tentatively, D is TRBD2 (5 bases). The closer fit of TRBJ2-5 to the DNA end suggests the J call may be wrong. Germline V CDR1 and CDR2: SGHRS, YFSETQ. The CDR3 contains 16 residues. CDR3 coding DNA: TGCGCCAGCAGCTTGTCCGGGAACCCCGGCCAAGAGACCCAGTACTTC. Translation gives CASSLSGNPGQETQYF.

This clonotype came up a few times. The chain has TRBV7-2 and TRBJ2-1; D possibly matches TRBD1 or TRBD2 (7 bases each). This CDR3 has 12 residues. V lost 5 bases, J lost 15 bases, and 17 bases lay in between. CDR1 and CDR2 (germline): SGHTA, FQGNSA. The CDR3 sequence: CASSVTGEGPFF. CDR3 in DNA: TGTGCCAGCAGCGTCACAGGGGAGGGTCCGTTCTTC. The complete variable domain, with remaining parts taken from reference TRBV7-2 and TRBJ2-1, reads GAGVSQSPSNKVTEKGKDVELRCDPISGHTALYWYRQSLGQGLEFLIYFQGNSAPDKSGLPSDRFSAERTGGSVSTLTIQRTQQEDSAVYLCASSVTGEGPFFGPGTRLTVL.

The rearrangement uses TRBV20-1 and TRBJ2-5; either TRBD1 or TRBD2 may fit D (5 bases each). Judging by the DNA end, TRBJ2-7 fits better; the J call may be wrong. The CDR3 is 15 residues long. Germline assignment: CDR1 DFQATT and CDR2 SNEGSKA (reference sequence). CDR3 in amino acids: CSAREGQGVINEQYF. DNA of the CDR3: TGCAGTGCTAGAGAGGGGCAGGGAGTGATTAACGAGCAGTACTTC.

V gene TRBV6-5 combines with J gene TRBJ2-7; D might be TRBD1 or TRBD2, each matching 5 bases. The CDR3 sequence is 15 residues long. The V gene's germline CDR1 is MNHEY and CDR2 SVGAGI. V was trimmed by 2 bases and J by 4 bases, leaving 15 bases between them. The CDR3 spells CASSYGLVGRYEQYF. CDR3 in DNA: TGTGCCAGCAGTTACGGCCTCGTGGGACGGTACGAGCAGTACTTC.

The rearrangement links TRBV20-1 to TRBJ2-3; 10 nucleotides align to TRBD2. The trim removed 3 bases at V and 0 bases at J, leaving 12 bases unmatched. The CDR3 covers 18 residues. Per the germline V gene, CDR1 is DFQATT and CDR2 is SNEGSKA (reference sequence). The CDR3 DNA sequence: TGCAGTGCTAGCCGCACTAGCGGGGCGCTAACTAGCACAGATACGCAGTATTTT. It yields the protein CSASRTSGALTSTDTQYF.

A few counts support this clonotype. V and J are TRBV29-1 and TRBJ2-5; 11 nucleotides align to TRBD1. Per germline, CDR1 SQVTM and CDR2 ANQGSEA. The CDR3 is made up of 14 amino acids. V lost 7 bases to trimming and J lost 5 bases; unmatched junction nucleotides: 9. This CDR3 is CSAIGQGARETQYF. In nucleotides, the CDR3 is TGCAGCGCCATTGGACAGGGGGCACGGGAGACCCAGTACTTC.

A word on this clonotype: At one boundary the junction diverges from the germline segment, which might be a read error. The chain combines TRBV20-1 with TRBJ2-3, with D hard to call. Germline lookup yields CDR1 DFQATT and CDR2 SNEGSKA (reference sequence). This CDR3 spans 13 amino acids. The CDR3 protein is CSARPPSTYTQYF. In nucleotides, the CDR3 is TGCAGTGCTCGACCCCCAAGCACATATACGCAGTATTTT.

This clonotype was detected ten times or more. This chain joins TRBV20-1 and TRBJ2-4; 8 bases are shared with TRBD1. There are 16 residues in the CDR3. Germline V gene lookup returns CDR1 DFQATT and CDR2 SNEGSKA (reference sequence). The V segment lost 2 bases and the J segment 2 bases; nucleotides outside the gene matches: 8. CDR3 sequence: CSARPTGGWTKNIQYF. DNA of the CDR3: TGCAGTGCTAGACCTACAGGGGGGTGGACCAAAAACATTCAGTACTTC.

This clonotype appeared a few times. CDR3 residues: CASSPIGSDTQYF. As DNA, the CDR3 is TGTGCCAGCTCACCAATAGGGTCAGATACGCAGTATTTT. This chain connects TRBV18 to TRBJ2-3; no firm D call. V gave up 2 bases and J gave up 4 bases, with 7 bases separating them. This CDR3 is 13 amino acids long. CDR1 is KGHSH, CDR2 LQKENI, per germline.

Here the CDR3 reads CASSHTSTARLFF. In nucleotides, the CDR3 is TGCGCCAGCAGCCACACCTCGACCGCGAGACTGTTTTTT. The chain uses TRBV4-3 and TRBJ1-4; D remains unclear. The V end lost 3 bases, the J end lost 13 bases, and 15 bases lay between the germline ends. Germline values: CDR1 LGHNA, CDR2 YSLEER. The CDR3 has 13 amino acids.

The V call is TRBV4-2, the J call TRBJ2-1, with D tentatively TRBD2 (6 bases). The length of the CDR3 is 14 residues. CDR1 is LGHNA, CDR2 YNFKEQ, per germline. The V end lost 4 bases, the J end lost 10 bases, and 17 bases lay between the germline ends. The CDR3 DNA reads TGTGCCAGCAGCCCCATAGGAGGGCGAGGGGAGCAGTTCTTC. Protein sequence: CASSPIGGRGEQFF.

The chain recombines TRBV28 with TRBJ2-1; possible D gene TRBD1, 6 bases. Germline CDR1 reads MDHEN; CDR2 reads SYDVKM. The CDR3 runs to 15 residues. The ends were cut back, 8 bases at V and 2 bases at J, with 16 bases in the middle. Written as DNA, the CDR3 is TGTGCCAGCGGTATACAGGGCATAACCTACAATGAGCAGTTCTTC. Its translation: CASGIQGITYNEQFF.

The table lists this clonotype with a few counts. The CDR3 region is CSVSLAGGTQYF. In DNA, the CDR3 is TGCAGCGTATCACTAGCGGGAGGGACCCAGTACTTC. The chain couples TRBV29-1 to TRBJ2-5, with 12 bases that match TRBD2. The ends lost 6 bases at V and 7 bases at J; junction bases unmatched: 3. CDR1 is SQVTM, CDR2 ANQGSEA, per germline. The CDR3 sequence is 12 residues long. The variable domain in full, with the rest retrieved from reference TRBV29-1 and TRBJ2-5, is SAVISQKPSRDICQRGTSLTIQCQVDSQVTMMFWYRQQPGQSLTLIATANQGSEATYESGFVIDKFPISRPNLTFSTLTVSNMSPEDSSIYLCSVSLAGGTQYFGPGTRLLVL.

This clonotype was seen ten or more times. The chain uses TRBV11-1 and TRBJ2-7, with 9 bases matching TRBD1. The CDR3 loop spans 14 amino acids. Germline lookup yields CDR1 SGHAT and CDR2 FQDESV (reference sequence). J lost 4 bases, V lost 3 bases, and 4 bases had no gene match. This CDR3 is CASSFGQGIYEQYF. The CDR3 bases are TGTGCCAGCAGCTTTGGACAGGGGATATACGAGCAGTACTTC.

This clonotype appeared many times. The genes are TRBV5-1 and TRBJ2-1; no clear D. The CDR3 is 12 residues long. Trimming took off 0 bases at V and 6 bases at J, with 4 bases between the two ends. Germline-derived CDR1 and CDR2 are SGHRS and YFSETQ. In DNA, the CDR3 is TGCGCCAGCAGCTTGGATCTCAATGAGCAGTTCTTC. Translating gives CASSLDLNEQFF.

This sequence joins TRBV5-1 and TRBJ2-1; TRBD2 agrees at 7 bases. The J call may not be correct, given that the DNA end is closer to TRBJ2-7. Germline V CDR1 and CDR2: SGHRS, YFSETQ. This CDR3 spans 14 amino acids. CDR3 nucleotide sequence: TGCGCCAGCAGCAGCGGGATGGCCTACAATGAGCAGTACTTC. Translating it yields CASSSGMAYNEQYF.